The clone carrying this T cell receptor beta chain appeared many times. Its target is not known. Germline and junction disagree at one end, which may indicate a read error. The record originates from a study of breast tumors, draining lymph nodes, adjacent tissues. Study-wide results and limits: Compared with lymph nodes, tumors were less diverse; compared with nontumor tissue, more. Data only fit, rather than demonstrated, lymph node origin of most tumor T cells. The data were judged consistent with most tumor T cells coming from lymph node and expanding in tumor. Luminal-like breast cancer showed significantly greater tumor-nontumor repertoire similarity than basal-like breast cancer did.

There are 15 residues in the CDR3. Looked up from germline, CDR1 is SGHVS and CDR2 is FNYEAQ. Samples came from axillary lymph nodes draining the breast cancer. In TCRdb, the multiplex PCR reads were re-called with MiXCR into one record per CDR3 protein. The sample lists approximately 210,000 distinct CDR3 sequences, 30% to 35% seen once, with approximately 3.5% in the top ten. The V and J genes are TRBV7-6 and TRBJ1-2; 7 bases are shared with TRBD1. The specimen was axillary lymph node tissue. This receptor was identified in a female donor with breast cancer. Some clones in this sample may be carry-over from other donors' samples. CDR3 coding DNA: TGTGCCAGCAGCACCCAACAGGGGACCAACTATGGCTACCCCTTC. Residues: CASSTQQGTNYGYPF.